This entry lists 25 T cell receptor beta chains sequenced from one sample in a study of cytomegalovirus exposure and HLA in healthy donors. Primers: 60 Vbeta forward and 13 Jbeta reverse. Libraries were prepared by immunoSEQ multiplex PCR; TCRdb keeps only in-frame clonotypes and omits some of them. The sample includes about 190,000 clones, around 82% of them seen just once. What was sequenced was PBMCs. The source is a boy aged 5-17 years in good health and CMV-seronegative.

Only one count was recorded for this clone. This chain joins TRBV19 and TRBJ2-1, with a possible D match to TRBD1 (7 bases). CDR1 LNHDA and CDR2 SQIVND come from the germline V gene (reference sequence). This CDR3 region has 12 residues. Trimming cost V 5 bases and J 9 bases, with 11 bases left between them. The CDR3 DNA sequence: TGTGCCAGTAGTGGGCAGGGGGGTGAGCAGTTCTTC. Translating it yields CASSGQGGEQFF.

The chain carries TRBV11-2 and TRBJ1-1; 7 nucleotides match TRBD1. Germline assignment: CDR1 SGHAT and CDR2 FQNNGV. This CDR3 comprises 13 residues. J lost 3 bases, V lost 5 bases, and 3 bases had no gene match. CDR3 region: CASSTGQDTEAFF. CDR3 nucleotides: TGTGCCAGCAGCACCGGACAGGACACTGAAGCTTTCTTT.

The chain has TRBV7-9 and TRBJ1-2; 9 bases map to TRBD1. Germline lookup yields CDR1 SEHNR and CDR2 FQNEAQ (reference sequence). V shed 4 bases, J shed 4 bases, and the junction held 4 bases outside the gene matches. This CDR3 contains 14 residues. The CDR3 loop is CASSYSTGGYGYTF. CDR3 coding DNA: TGTGCCAGCAGCTATTCGACAGGGGGCTATGGCTACACCTTC.

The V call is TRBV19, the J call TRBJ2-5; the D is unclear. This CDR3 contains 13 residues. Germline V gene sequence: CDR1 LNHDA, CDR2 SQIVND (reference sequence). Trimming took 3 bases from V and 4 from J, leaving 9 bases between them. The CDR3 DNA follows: TGTGCCAGTAGTATCTGGCCAAGAGAGACCCAGTACTTC. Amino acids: CASSIWPRETQYF.

The CDR3 coding sequence is TGTGCCAGCAGTTACTCGGAAGCGGGAGGCTACGAGCAGTACTTC. It yields the protein CASSYSEAGGYEQYF. The chain uses TRBV6-5 and TRBJ2-7; 9 positions agree with TRBD2. The trim removed 0 bases at V and 3 bases at J, leaving 3 bases unmatched. The length of the CDR3 is 15 residues. Germline V CDR1 and CDR2: MNHEY, SVGAGI.

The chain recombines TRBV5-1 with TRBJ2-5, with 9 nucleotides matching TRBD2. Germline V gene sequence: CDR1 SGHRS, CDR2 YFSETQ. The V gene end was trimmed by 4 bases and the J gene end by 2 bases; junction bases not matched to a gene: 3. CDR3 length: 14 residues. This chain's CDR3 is CASSAAGGQETQYF. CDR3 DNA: TGCGCCAGCAGCGCCGCGGGGGGGCAAGAGACCCAGTACTTC.

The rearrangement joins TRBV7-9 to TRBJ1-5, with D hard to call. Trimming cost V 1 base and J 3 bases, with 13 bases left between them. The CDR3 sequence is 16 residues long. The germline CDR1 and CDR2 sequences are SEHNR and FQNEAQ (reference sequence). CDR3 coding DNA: TGTGCCAGCAGCTTAGATCCCCACGCGTACAATCAGCCCCAGCATTTT. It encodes CASSLDPHAYNQPQHF.

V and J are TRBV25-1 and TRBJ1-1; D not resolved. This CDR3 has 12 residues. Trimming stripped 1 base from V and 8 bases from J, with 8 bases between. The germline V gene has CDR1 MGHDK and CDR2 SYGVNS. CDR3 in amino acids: CASSELVSEAFF. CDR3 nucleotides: TGTGCCAGCAGTGAATTAGTTTCCGAAGCTTTCTTT.

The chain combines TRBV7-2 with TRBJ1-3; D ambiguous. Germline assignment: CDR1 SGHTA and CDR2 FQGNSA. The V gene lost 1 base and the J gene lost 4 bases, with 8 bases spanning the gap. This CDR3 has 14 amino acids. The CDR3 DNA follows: TGTGCCAGCAGCTTAGGGGGAGGCGGAAACACCATATATTTT. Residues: CASSLGGGGNTIYF.

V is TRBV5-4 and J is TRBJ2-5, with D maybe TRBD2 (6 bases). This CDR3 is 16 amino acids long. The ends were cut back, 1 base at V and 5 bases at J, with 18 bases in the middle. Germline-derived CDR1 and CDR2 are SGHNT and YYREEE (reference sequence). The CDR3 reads CASSLKVQGGGETQYF. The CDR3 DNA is TGTGCCAGCAGCTTGAAGGTCCAGGGTGGGGGGGAGACCCAGTACTTC.

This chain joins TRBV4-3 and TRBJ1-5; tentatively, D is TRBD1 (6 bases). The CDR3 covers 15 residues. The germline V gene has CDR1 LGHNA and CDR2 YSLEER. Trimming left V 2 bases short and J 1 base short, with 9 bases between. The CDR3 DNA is TGCGCCAGCAGCCAAAGGGGGGGGAGCAATCAGCCCCAGCATTTT. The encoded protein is CASSQRGGSNQPQHF.

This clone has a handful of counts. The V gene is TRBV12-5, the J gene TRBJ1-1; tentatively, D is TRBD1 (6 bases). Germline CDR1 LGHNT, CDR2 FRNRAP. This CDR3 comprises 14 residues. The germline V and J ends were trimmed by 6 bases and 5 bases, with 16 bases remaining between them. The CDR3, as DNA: TGTGCTAGTGGCACGAACAGGGTTCGAACTGAAGCTTTCTTT. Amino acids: CASGTNRVRTEAFF.

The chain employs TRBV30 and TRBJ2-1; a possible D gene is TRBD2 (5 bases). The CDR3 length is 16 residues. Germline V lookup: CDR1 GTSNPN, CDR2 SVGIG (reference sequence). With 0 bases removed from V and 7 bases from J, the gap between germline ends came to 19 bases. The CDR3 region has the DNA TGTGCCTGGAGTGTGATGTTTGGGGAGATAGTAAATGAGCAGTTCTTC. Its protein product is CAWSVMFGEIVNEQFF.

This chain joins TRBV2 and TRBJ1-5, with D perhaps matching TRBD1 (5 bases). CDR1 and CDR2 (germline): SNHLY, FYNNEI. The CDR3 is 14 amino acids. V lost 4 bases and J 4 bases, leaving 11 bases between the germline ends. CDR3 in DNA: TGTGCCAGCAGTGTTACAGGAATTAATCAGCCCCAGCATTTT. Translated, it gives CASSVTGINQPQHF.

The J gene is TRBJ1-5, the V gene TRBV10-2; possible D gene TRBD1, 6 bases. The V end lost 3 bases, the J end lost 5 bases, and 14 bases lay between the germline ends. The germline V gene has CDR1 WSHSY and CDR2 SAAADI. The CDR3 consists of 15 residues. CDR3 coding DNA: TGCGCCAGCAGTGAACAGGGTGTGGGGTATCAGCCCCAGCATTTT. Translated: CASSEQGVGYQPQHF.

Written as DNA, the CDR3 is TGTGCCACCGCCCCCGGGGTTGAACCCTACGAGCAGTACTTC. Translated: CATAPGVEPYEQYF. The chain has TRBV6-6 and TRBJ2-7, with D maybe TRBD2 (5 bases). The length of the CDR3 is 14 residues. Germline-derived CDR1 and CDR2 are MNHNY and SVGAGI (reference sequence). V was trimmed by 10 bases and J by 2 bases, leaving 18 bases between them.

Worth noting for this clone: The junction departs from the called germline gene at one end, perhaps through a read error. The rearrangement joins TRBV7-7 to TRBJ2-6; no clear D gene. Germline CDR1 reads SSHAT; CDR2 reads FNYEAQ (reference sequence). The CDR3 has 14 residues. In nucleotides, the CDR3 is TGTGCTAGCAGCACGAGCTCTGGGGCCAACGTCCTGACTTTC. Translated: CASSTSSGANVLTF. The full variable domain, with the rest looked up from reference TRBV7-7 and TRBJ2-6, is GAGVSQSPRYKVTKRGQDVTLRCDPISSHATLYWYQQALGQGPEFLTYFNYEAQPDKSGLPSDRFSAERPEGSISTLTIQRTEQRDSAMYRCASSTSSGANVLTFGAGSRLTVL.

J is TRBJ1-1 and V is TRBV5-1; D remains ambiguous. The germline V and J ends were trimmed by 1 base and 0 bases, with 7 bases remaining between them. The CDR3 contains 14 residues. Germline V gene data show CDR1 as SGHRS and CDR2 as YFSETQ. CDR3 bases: TGCGCCAGCAGCTTGACCTACTTGAACACTGAAGCTTTCTTT. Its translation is CASSLTYLNTEAFF.

The CDR3 coding sequence is TGTGCCAGTAGTATTAAGGGGCCCAGGGGAAACCACGAGCAGTACTTC. Translated, it gives CASSIKGPRGNHEQYF. This chain uses TRBV19 with TRBJ2-7; possible D gene TRBD1, 6 bases. The CDR3 loop spans 16 amino acids. The V gene's germline CDR1 is LNHDA and CDR2 SQIVND (reference sequence). V was trimmed by 3 bases and J by 5 bases, leaving 20 bases between them.

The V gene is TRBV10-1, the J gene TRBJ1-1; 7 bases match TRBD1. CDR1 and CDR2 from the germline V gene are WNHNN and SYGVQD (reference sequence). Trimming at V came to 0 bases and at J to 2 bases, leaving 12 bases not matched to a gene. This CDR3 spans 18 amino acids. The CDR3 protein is CASSESTTGTPPNTEAFF. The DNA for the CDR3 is TGCGCCAGCAGTGAGTCGACGACAGGGACGCCTCCAAACACTGAAGCTTTCTTT.

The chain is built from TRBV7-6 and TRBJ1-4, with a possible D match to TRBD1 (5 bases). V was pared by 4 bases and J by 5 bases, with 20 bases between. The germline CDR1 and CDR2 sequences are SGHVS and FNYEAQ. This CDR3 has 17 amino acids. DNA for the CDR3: TGTGCCAGCAGCTCCACCGGGAGGTTACAGGTGAATGAAAAACTGTTTTTT. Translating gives CASSSTGRLQVNEKLFF.

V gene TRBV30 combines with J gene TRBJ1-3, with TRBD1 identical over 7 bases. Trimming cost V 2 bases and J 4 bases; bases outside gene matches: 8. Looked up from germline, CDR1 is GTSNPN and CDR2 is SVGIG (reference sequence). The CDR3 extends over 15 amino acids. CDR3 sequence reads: CAWSLYRGFGNTIYF. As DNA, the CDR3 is TGTGCCTGGAGTCTCTACAGGGGTTTCGGAAACACCATATATTTT.

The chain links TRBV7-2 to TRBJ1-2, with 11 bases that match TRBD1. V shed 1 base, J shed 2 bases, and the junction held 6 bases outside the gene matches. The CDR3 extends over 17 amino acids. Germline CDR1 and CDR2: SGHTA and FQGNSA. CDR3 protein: CASSLVGQGAQNYGYTF. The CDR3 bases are TGTGCCAGCAGCTTAGTTGGACAGGGGGCGCAAAACTATGGCTACACCTTC.

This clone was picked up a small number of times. The CDR3 is CASSRGGSRYEQYF. CDR3 nucleotides: TGTGCCAGCAGCCGGGGGGGGAGCAGGTACGAGCAGTACTTC. The chain employs TRBV7-3 and TRBJ2-7, with TRBD2 identical over 8 bases. CDR3 size: 14 residues. Trimming removed 5 bases from V and 4 bases from J; junction bases left unmatched: 7. The germline V gene has CDR1 SGHTA and CDR2 FQGTGA.

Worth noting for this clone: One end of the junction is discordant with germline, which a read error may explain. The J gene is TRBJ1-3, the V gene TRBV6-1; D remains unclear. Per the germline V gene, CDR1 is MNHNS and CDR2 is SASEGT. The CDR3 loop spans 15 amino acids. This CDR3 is CATSGEGVTGNTIYF. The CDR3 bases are TGTGCCACCAGTGGGGAGGGAGTGACTGGAAACACCATATATTTT.